Described below is a single T cell receptor (beta chain) sequence and its context. Its antigen is currently not known. Within one base of it there is no much larger clone, and no base qualities were kept. At diagnosis, tumor, uninvolved tumor-adjacent lung and peripheral blood were collected and then preserved as a mix of FFPE and fresh-frozen material. Blood samples were analyzed as peripheral blood mononuclear cells for TCR repertoire profiling. Trimming at the junction amounts to 6 bases on V and 1 base on J, and the germline ends lie 8 bases apart. The cysteine opens and the phenylalanine closes a CDR3 of 13 amino acids. This entry keeps only the CDR3 DNA: 39 bases, framed from base 1. CDR1 and CDR2 are drawn from the germline V gene (reference sequence): LNHDA, SQIVND. This specimen comes from a study of T cells in localized non-small cell lung cancer (dated by TCRdb to about 2020). In the study overall: Comparing tumors with uninvolved tumor-adjacent lungs, the study looked at the T cell repertoires of hundreds of patients with early-stage NSCLC. The cohort consisted of 200 to 250 treatment-naive NSCLC patients whose localized lung tumors had been resected. Of the NSCLC patients, approximately 130 were male and around 99 were female, and the mean age was roughly 61 years. Results the study describes overall, beyond this receptor: Because multi-region tumor sequencing was not done, intratumor heterogeneity could not be ruled out. Longer overall survival was associated with higher T cell density in blood, whereas shorter survival was associated with higher clonality in adjacent lung. Because of the exploratory design, TCR variables were selected using unadjusted p-values without false-discovery rate correction. Of the top 100 tumor clones, a median of approximately 60 were detected in paired uninvolved adjacent lung; 28 were also among that lung's top 100. Uninvolved tumor-adjacent lung showed the highest T cell clonality, higher than tumor, which suggests more focused antigenic responses in the uninvolved tumor-adjacent lung.

The immunoSEQ Assay was used to sequence TCR beta CDR3 regions from DNA. As for the authors' bioinformatics: T cell density was computed as TCR beta template counts normalized to usable DNA estimated by amplifying housekeeping genes. Using the preseqR package, richness was estimated by extrapolating to 120,000 templates for tissue samples and 400,000 templates for PBMC samples. Clonality was defined as one minus Pielou's evenness. Differential abundance testing on productive amino-acid clonotypes, with a minimum total count of 5 and an alpha of 0.1, was used to identify tissue-enriched TCRs. The Jaccard Index and the Morisita Overlap Index were used to measure repertoire overlap between compartments. GLIPH clustered TCR beta CDR3s with public tetramer-defined viral CDR3s; viral motifs required at least three viral sequences plus V-gene enrichment. TCRdb holds this immuneACCESS table with in-frame rearrangements only. Some clones are missing; in checked studies, unresolved V genes explain under half, and the rest has no known cause. V, J and clone size reflect that table, while D and trimming were determined from the DNA. In all, the sample holds 25,000 to 30,000 clones, and approximately 90% of those were seen once. The top ten clonotypes cover 2.8% of the sample.

Rearrangement joined TRBV19 to TRBJ2-3; the D call could be TRBD1 or TRBD2, with each sharing 5 bases. The sequencing here drew on peripheral blood, taken before any cancer treatment. This receptor was identified in a woman aged 18-50 years with stage I lung adenocarcinoma. The sequenced DNA: TGTGCCAGTAGCCCGGGGCGCACAGATACGCAGTATTTT. It is translated as CASSPGRTDTQYF.